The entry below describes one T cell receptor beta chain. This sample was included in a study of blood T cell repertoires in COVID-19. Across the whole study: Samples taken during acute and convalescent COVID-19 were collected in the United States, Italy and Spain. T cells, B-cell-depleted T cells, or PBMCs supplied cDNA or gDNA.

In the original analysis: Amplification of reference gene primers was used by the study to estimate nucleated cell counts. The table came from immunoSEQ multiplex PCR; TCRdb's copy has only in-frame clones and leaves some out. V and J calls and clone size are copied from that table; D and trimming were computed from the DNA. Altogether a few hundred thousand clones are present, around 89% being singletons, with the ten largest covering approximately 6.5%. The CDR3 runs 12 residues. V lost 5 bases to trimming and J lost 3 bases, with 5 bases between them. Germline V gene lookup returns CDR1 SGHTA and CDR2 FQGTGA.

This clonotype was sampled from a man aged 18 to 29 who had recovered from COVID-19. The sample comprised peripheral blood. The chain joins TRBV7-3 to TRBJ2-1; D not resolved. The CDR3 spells CASSGSYNEQFF. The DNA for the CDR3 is TGTGCCAGCAGCGGTAGCTACAATGAGCAGTTCTTC.